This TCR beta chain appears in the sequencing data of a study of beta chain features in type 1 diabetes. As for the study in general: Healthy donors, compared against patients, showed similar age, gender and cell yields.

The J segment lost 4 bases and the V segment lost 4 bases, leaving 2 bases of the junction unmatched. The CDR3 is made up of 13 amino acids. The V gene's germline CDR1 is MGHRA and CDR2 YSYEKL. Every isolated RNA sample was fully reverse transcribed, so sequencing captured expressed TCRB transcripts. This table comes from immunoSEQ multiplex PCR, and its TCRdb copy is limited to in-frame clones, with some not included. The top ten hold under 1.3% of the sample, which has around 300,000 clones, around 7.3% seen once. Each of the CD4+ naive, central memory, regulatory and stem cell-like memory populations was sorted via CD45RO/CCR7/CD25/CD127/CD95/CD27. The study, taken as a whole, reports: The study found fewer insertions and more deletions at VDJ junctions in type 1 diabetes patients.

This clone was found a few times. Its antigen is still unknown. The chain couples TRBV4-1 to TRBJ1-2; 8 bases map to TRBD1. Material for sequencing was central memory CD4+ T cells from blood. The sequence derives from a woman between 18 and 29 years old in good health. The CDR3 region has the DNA TGCGCCAGCAGCCCCAGGGGGCTCTATGGCTACACCTTC. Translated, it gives CASSPRGLYGYTF.